This T cell receptor (beta chain) was sequenced during a study of human T cells and chemical hapten exposure. Time point meaning: pre-sensitization, week 0. The treatment: therapeutic diphenylcyclopropenone sensitization with weekly scalp DPC. A few counts support this clonotype. The germline CDR1 and CDR2 sequences are MDHEN and SYDVKM. The CDR3 is 12 amino acids. Trimming removed 9 bases from V and 3 bases from J, with 10 bases in between. TCRdb re-analysed the RACE reads in MiXCR, keeping a single row per CDR3 protein. The sample has roughly 90,000 distinct CDR3 sequences, 9.6% seen once. The clonotype was recovered from a woman aged 40-49 years with alopecia areata. Some clones in this sample may be carry-over from other donors' samples. The chain uses TRBV28 and TRBJ2-3; D might be TRBD1 or TRBD2, each matching 5 bases. Here the sequenced sample was whole blood, taken in connection with sensitization to the hapten diphenylcyclopropenone (DPC). DNA for the CDR3: TGTGCCAGTGAGGGGAATACAGATACGCAGTATTTT. It codes for CASEGNTDTQYF.